A selection of T cell receptor beta chains follows, all from one sample in a study of graft-versus-host responses after intestinal transplantation. Generated by immunoSEQ multiplex PCR, the TCRdb table keeps only in-frame clones and is missing some. The sample includes some 96,000 clones, roughly 90% seen only once; the top ten take about 16%. The sample was PBMCs, taken approximately 470 days after intestinal transplant. Source of these receptors: a human patient who received an intestinal transplant, so some T cells may come from the graft donor. The CDR3 runs from the conserved cysteine through the conserved F or W. A D gene is named only where the DNA matches it firmly. Clone size is not always given. Where it is, it says once, few, many or a class for expanded clones.

j_gene | d_gene | v_gene | abundance | CDR3aa | CDR3nt
TRBJ1-2 | TRBD1 | TRBV4-1 | NA | CASSLSVQGDYGYTF | TGCGCCAGCAGCCTTTCCGTTCAGGGGGACTATGGCTACACCTTC
TRBJ1-1 | NA | TRBV5-4 | NA | CASSPAGRAVYGTEAFF | TGTGCCAGCAGCCCCGCGGGCAGGGCGGTGTATGGCACTGAAGCTTTCTTT
TRBJ1-2 | TRBD1 | TRBV28 | NA | CASSFTIGQGGNGYTF | TGTGCCAGCAGTTTCACCATAGGACAGGGAGGTAATGGCTACACCTTC
TRBJ2-3 | TRBD2 | TRBV29-1 | NA | CSVVSGGVDTQYF | TGCAGCGTCGTTAGCGGGGGGGTGGATACGCAGTATTTT
TRBJ2-3 | NA | TRBV18 | NA | CASSPPTARFTDTQYF | TGTGCCAGCTCACCACCGACAGCGCGATTCACAGATACGCAGTATTTT
TRBJ2-3 | NA | TRBV5-1 | NA | CASRIDPYTDTQYF | TGCGCCAGCAGGATTGACCCCTACACAGATACGCAGTATTTT
TRBJ1-4 | TRBD1 | TRBV19 | few | CASSIAGGGTAEKLFF | TGTGCCAGTAGTATTGCGGGAGGGGGCACGGCCGAAAAACTGTTTTTT
TRBJ1-2 | NA | TRBV2 | NA | CASSWGGYGYTF | TGTGCCAGCAGCTGGGGGGGCTATGGCTACACCTTC
TRBJ2-1 | NA | TRBV5-6 | once | CASSWRSRDNEQFF | TGTGCCAGCAGCTGGCGGAGTCGAGACAATGAGCAGTTCTTC
TRBJ1-6 | NA | TRBV25-1 | NA | CASSEGLSLNSPLHF | TGTGCCAGCAGTGAAGGTCTATCCCTCAATTCACCCCTCCACTTT
TRBJ2-5 | TRBD2 | TRBV5-1 | NA | CASALLGGETQYF | TGCGCCAGCGCGCTCCTGGGGGGGGAGACCCAGTACTTC
TRBJ2-1 | TRBD1 | TRBV29-1 | NA | CSASRGLRYNEQFF | TGCAGCGCCAGCAGGGGGCTTCGGTACAATGAGCAGTTCTTC
TRBJ1-6 | NA | TRBV27 | NA | CASSFLRDRSPLHF | TGTGCCAGCAGTTTCCTCCGGGACCGTTCACCCCTCCACTTT
TRBJ1-4 | TRBD1 | TRBV2 | NA | CASNPRQGGNEKLFF | TGTGCCAGCAATCCTCGACAGGGAGGTAATGAAAAACTGTTTTTT
TRBJ2-7 | NA | TRBV7-9 | NA | CASSLARGRAEQYF | TGTGCCAGCAGCTTAGCCAGGGGCAGGGCCGAGCAGTACTTC
TRBJ2-7 | NA | TRBV6-5 | NA | CASSEGDGNKEQYF | TGTGCCAGCAGTGAAGGGGACGGCAACAAGGAGCAGTACTTC
TRBJ2-1 | NA | TRBV7-8 | NA | CASRQGLYNEQFF | TGTGCCAGCAGGCAGGGGCTCTACAATGAGCAGTTCTTC
TRBJ2-3 | NA | TRBV10-1 | NA | CASSESPWADTQYF | TGCGCCAGCAGTGAGTCCCCTTGGGCGGATACGCAGTATTTT
TRBJ2-5 | NA | TRBV28 | NA | CASSLFGAGETQYF | TGTGCCAGCAGTTTATTCGGGGCGGGAGAGACCCAGTACTTC
TRBJ2-7 | NA | TRBV19 | NA | CASSIPPEFPYPTILYEQYF | TGTGCCAGTAGTATCCCCCCAGAGTTCCCCTACCCTACAATACTCTACGAGCAGTACTTC
TRBJ1-2 | TRBD1 | TRBV7-9 | NA | CASSGGGQFAYGYTF | TGTGCCAGCAGCGGAGGGGGACAGTTTGCATATGGCTACACCTTC
TRBJ2-7 | TRBD1 | TRBV7-3 | NA | CASSPYGQGEQYF | TGTGCCAGCAGCCCCTATGGACAGGGAGAGCAGTACTTC
TRBJ2-7 | TRBD1 | TRBV19 | NA | CASSIGERQGAREQYF | TGTGCCAGTAGTATAGGGGAGCGGCAGGGGGCACGAGAGCAGTACTTC
TRBJ2-1 | TRBD1 | TRBV11-2 | NA | CASSLRGQYNEQFF | TGTGCCAGCAGCTTAAGGGGGCAGTACAATGAGCAGTTCTTC
TRBJ2-1 | TRBD2 | TRBV13 | NA | CASSLAGGHNEQFF | TGTGCCAGCAGCTTAGCGGGGGGTCACAATGAGCAGTTCTTC
TRBJ1-1 | NA | TRBV7-9 | few | CASSFLQHTEAFF | TGTGCCAGCAGCTTCCTTCAACACACTGAAGCTTTCTTT
TRBJ2-3 | NA | TRBV5-1 | once | CASSDLRDTTDTQYF | TGCGCCAGCAGCGATCTAAGGGACACCACAGATACGCAGTATTTT
TRBJ1-5 | NA | TRBV6-6 | once | CASSYLPPFQPQHF | TGTGCCAGCAGTTACCTACCACCATTCCAGCCCCAGCATTTT
TRBJ2-3 | TRBD2 | TRBV9 | NA | CASSPNRGLAGTDTQYF | TGTGCCAGCAGCCCAAACCGGGGACTAGCGGGCACAGATACGCAGTATTTT
TRBJ2-5 | NA | TRBV9 | NA | CASSVVPGGQETQYF | TGTGCCAGCAGCGTAGTCCCCGGGGGCCAAGAGACCCAGTACTTC
TRBJ1-2 | NA | TRBV7-2 | NA | CATRRDFNYGHTF | TGTGCCACCAGAAGGGACTTTAACTATGGCCACACCTTC
TRBJ1-1 | NA | TRBV29-1 | NA | CSVDRLGYTEAFF | TGCAGCGTTGACAGGCTTGGGTACACTGAAGCTTTCTTT
TRBJ2-2 | NA | TRBV7-9 | NA | CASSLRNTGELFF | TGTGCCAGCAGCTTGAGAAACACCGGGGAGCTGTTTTTT
TRBJ2-7 | TRBD1 | TRBV13 | once | CASSLVGGQPYEQYF | TGTGCCAGCAGCTTAGTTGGGGGACAGCCCTACGAGCAGTACTTC
TRBJ2-3 | NA | TRBV7-9 | NA | CASSLVGRELADTQYF | TGTGCCAGCAGCCTAGTCGGCAGGGAATTGGCAGATACGCAGTATTTT
TRBJ1-4 | TRBD1 | TRBV29-1 | NA | CSVEEAKPGQANEKLFF | TGCAGCGTTGAAGAGGCTAAACCGGGACAGGCTAATGAAAAACTGTTTTTT
TRBJ1-2 | TRBD1 | TRBV7-3 | NA | CASSPKRQGTGYTF | TGTGCCAGCAGTCCTAAACGACAGGGGACTGGCTACACCTTC
TRBJ2-7 | NA | TRBV6-5 | NA | CASSYRRRGIPYEQYF | TGTGCCAGCAGCTACCGCCGGAGGGGGATACCCTACGAGCAGTACTTC
TRBJ1-2 | NA | TRBV6-5 | NA | CASSPGHLNYGYTF | TGTGCCAGCAGTCCCGGACACCTTAACTATGGCTACACCTTC
TRBJ1-2 | TRBD1 | TRBV9 | NA | CASSVEGAYGYTF | TGTGCCAGCAGCGTTGAGGGGGCCTATGGCTACACCTTC
TRBJ1-1 | NA | TRBV5-1 | NA | CASSSSGSNTEAFF | TGCGCCAGCAGCTCATCGGGGAGTAACACTGAAGCTTTCTTT
TRBJ1-2 | TRBD1 | TRBV6-1 | NA | CASPGTGDYGYTF | TGTGCCAGCCCCGGGACAGGGGACTATGGCTACACCTTC
TRBJ2-2 | NA | TRBV20-1 | NA | CSATNTGELFF | TGCAGTGCCACGAACACCGGGGAGCTGTTTTTT
TRBJ2-7 | NA | TRBV7-9 | NA | CASSLGAYEQYF | TGTGCCAGCAGCTTAGGGGCCTACGAGCAGTACTTC
TRBJ2-2 | TRBD1 | TRBV19 | NA | CASDPGQGTGELFF | TGTGCCAGTGATCCGGGACAGGGGACCGGGGAGCTGTTTTTT
TRBJ1-1 | NA | TRBV7-6 | once | CASSPRQGENTEAFF | TGTGCCAGCAGCCCCCGCCAAGGCGAGAACACTGAAGCTTTCTTT
TRBJ2-3 | TRBD2 | TRBV7-6 | NA | CASSFGTSGTDTQYF | TGTGCCAGCAGCTTCGGGACTAGCGGCACAGATACGCAGTATTTT
TRBJ2-1 | NA | TRBV18 | NA | CASSPPPNEQFF | TGTGCCAGCTCACCACCCCCCAATGAGCAGTTCTTC
TRBJ1-1 | NA | TRBV7-9 | NA | CASSLSVEAFF | TGTGCCAGCAGCTTAAGCGTTGAAGCTTTCTTT